Detailed here is one T cell receptor beta chain. Its specificity is unknown. The data are from a study of T cell repertoires in cytomegalovirus infection. Using its own MiXCR run on the reads, TCRdb lists one record per CDR3 protein. The sample contains about 830,000 distinct CDR3 sequences, 32% of which appear only once. Study-level findings and limits: HLA-C-restricted CMV clonotypes gave the most frequent clonotype in two of eight donors.

The germline V gene encodes CDR1 SGHDT and CDR2 YYEEEE. The CDR3 is 14 amino acids. V gave up 1 base and J gave up 7 bases; unmatched junction bases: 3. This receptor was obtained from a human donor in good health (CMV status not recorded). Some clones in this sample may be carry-over from other donors' samples. The sample here was cultured CD8+ T cells from PBMCs, taken from culture after CMV antigen stimulation. The chain links TRBV5-6 to TRBJ2-5; 11 positions match TRBD2. CDR3 bases: TGTGCCAGCAGCTTGTGGCTAGCGGGAGGGACCCAGTACTTC. It specifies CASSLWLAGGTQYF.